This T cell receptor beta chain was identified in a study of CD8 T cells in Susac syndrome. Study-wide results and limits: As acknowledged by the study, its TCR sequencing and HLA analysis included a relatively small number of individuals.

CDR3 length: 15 residues. The germline CDR1 and CDR2 sequences are SEHNR and FQNEAQ (reference sequence). The germline V and J ends were trimmed by 8 bases and 8 bases, with 22 bases remaining between them. Relapsing-remitting disease, either stable or active, was present in the treatment-naive patients who were the multiple sclerosis controls. Bulk CD8+ and CD4+ cells came from magnetic negative isolation; CD8+ TEMRA by FACS. RNA amounts of roughly 0.5 to 1 ug underwent reverse transcription with random hexamers. Amplification of TCR beta CDR3 was carried out by immunoSEQ multiplex PCR, which covered 54 Vbeta and 13 Jbeta segments. TCRdb re-called the immunoSEQ multiplex PCR reads with MiXCR, one entry per CDR3 protein. The sample has fewer than 350,000 distinct CDR3 sequences, 89% seen once. Comments on this clonotype: Its antigen is unidentified.

The sample was CD8+ T cells from PBMCs. V usage is TRBV7-9 and J usage is TRBJ2-1; the D is unclear. The receptor was isolated from a human donor with multiple sclerosis. CDR3 in amino acids: CASPEPGPPIYEQFF. In DNA, the CDR3 is TGTGCCAGCCCAGAACCCGGACCCCCCATCTATGAGCAGTTCTTC.